This entry is about one T cell receptor beta chain. The CDR3 totals 15 residues. V was pared by 4 bases and J by 8 bases, with 5 bases of the junction left unmatched. CDR1 and CDR2 (germline): MNHEY, SVGEGT. This entry is derived from a study of human T cells and chemical hapten exposure. Turning to the study itself: Per-sample variation in TCR yield stemmed mainly from small pooled library volume differences.

Time point in this sample: healthy volunteer bleed at 6 weeks. The authors' total RNA extraction used unfractionated whole blood. Original handling: Counts of TCRs in each sample centred on a median of 95,638 and extended from around 24,000 to 710,000. TCRdb called the RACE reads again in MiXCR, with one record for every CDR3 protein. Here the V and J calls rest on TCRdb's processing, not on the authors' analysis. The table includes some 65,000 distinct CDR3 sequences, 6% to 7% detected once. Input material: whole blood. The rearrangement links TRBV6-2 or TRBV6-3 to TRBJ1-4, with 12 positions matching TRBD1. The sequence was collected from a female donor in good health. Some clones in this sample may be carry-over from other donors' samples. The CDR3 DNA follows: TGTGCCAGCAGTTCCCGGGACAGGGGGCGCGAAAAACTGTTTTTT. It specifies CASSSRDRGREKLFF.